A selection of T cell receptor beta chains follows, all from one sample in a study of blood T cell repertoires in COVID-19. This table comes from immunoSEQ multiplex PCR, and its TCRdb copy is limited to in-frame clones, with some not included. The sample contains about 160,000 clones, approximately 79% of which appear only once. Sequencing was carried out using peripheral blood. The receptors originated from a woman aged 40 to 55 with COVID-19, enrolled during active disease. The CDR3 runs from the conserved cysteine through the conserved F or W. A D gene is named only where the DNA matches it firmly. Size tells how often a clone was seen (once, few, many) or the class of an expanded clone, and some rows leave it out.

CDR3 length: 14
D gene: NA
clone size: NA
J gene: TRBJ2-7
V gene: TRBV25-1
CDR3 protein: CASMGTAVTYEQYF
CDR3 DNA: TGTGCCAGCATGGGCACCGCAGTAACCTACGAGCAGTACTTC

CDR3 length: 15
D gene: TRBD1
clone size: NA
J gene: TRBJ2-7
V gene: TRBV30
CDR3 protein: CALWGKGQGTYEQYF
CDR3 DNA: TGTGCCCTCTGGGGAAAGGGACAGGGGACCTACGAGCAGTACTTC

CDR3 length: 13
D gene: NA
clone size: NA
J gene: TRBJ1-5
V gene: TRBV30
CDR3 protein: CAWSGRGVQPQHF
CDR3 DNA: TGTGCCTGGAGTGGGCGAGGAGTTCAGCCCCAGCATTTT

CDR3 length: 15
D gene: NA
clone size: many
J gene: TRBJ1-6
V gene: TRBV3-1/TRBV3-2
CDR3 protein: CASSQARGLNPPLHF
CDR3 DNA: TGTGCCAGCAGCCAAGCGAGGGGGTTGAATCCACCCCTCCACTTT

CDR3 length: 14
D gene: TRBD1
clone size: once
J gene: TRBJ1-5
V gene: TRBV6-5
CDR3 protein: CASNRDSKNQPQHF
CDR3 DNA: TGTGCCAGCAACCGGGACAGTAAAAATCAGCCCCAGCATTTT

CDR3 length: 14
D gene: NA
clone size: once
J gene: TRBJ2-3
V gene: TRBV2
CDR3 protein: CASGAGSITDTQYF
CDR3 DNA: TGTGCCAGCGGTGCGGGGTCCATAACAGATACGCAGTATTTT

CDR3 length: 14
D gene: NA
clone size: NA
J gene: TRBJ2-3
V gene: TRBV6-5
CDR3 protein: CASSQEGSTDTQYF
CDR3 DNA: TGTGCCAGCAGTCAGGAGGGGAGCACAGATACGCAGTATTTT

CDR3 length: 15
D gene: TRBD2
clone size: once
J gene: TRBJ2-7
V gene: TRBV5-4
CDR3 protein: CASSQRSGSSYEQYF
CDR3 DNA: TGTGCCAGCAGCCAAAGGAGCGGGAGCTCCTACGAGCAGTACTTC

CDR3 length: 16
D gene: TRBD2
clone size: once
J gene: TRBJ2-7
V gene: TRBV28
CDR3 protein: CASSSILAGGSYEQYF
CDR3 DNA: TGTGCCAGCAGTTCTATCCTAGCGGGGGGCTCCTACGAGCAGTACTTC

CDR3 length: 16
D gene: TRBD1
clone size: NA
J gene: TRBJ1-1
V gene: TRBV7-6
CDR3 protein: CASSSTGQGGETEAFF
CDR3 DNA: TGTGCCAGCAGCTCAACCGGACAGGGAGGGGAAACTGAAGCTTTCTTT

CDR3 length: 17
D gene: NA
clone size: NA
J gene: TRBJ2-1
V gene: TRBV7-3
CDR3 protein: CASSFRGGPSSYNEQFF
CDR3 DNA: TGTGCCAGCAGCTTCAGAGGCGGCCCGAGCTCCTACAATGAGCAGTTCTTC

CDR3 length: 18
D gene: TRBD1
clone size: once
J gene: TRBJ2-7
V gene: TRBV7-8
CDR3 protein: CASSLVGGTGYLSGEQYF
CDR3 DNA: TGTGCCAGCAGCTTAGTAGGAGGGACAGGGTATCTTTCCGGCGAGCAGTACTTC

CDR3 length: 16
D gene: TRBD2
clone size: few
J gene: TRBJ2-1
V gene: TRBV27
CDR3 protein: CASSPFVSGGANEQFF
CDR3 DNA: TGTGCCAGCAGTCCCTTTGTTAGCGGGGGGGCGAATGAGCAGTTCTTC